The T cell receptor (beta chain) described here comes from a study of blood T cell repertoires in COVID-19. Looking at the study overall: Italy, Spain and the United States were the sources of the convalescent and acute COVID-19 samples. PBMCs, B-cell-depleted T cells, or T cells were the source of the cDNA or gDNA that made up the material.

The CDR3 sequence is 12 residues long. Trimming took 2 bases from V and 8 from J, leaving 7 bases between them. The germline CDR1 and CDR2 sequences are WNHNN and SYGVQD (reference sequence). Seattle's enrolled individuals joined amid active infection and were then monitored longitudinally. Original processing methods: Reference gene primer amplification yielded estimated nucleated cell counts. Libraries were prepared by immunoSEQ multiplex PCR; TCRdb keeps only in-frame clonotypes and omits some of them. Clone size and the V and J calls come from that table; the DNA yielded D and trimming. The profile shows approximately 49,000 clones, about four fifths of them singletons.

This chain links TRBV10-1 with TRBJ2-1; weak D call: TRBD1 (5 bases). The specimen sequenced was peripheral blood. The receptor was isolated from a woman aged 80 or over with COVID-19, enrolled during active disease. For the CDR3, the DNA is TGCGCCAGCAGTGAGGGGGCCCATGAGCAGTTCTTC. Translated, it gives CASSEGAHEQFF.